Each of the 25 T cell receptor beta chains below was sequenced from the same sample in a study of Tregs in tolerant kidney transplant recipients (dated by TCRdb to the late 2010s). The meaning of the sample's time point label: blood sample drawn before combined kidney and bone marrow transplant. Library prep was done by the immunoSEQ multiplex PCR assay. Not all clones reach the TCRdb copy of this immuneACCESS table, which keeps in-frame sequences only. Checked studies attribute under half of the gap to unresolved V genes and leave the rest unexplained. In this sample's table one finds 30,000 or so clones. The ten most abundant clones make up more than 6.5% of the sample. The sequenced sample was CD8+ T cells from blood, obtained before the transplant. Receptors were obtained from a human donor who received a combined kidney and bone marrow transplant.

A note on this clone: The read comes to an end 3 residues before the CDR3 does, leaving the germline J gene to fill in the end. The chain uses TRBV6-2 or TRBV6-3 and TRBJ1-5; 8 nucleotides agree with TRBD1. Germline CDR1 MNHEY, CDR2 SVGEGT. The CDR3 loop spans 15 amino acids. J was trimmed by 8 bases and V by 2 bases; bases with no gene match: 8. The CDR3 DNA, read in part, is TGTGCCAGCAGTTACGGGACAGGTGGCTTGGAGCCC. Translated, it gives CASSYGTGGLEP. The whole CDR3 region reads CASSYGTGGLEPQHF.

As for this clone: The read stops 3 residues short of the end of the CDR3; the missing end is completed from the germline J gene. The chain employs TRBV2 and TRBJ1-1, with D maybe TRBD1 (6 bases). The CDR3 is 12 residues long. Looked up from germline, CDR1 is SNHLY and CDR2 is FYNNEI. The CDR3 DNA, read in part, is TGTGCCAGCCGGGTACAGGGATTTCAA. Translated, it gives CASRVQGFQ. The whole CDR3 reads CASRVQGFQAFF.

Worth noting for this clone: The junction departs from germline at one end; a sequencing error may be responsible. The sequenced CDR3 bases are TGCGGGACAGGGAGCTATGGC. This encodes CGTGSYG. In full, the CDR3 reads CGTGSYGYTF. The rearrangement uses TRBV7-9 and TRBJ1-2, with TRBD1 identical over 9 bases. The read terminates 3 residues ahead of where the CDR3 ends, so the germline J gene completes it. The CDR3 totals 10 residues. Per germline, CDR1 SEHNR and CDR2 FQNEAQ (reference sequence).

With regard to this clone: The read comes to an end 3 residues before the CDR3 does, leaving the germline J gene to fill in the end. The chain employs TRBV7-6 and TRBJ1-6, with D maybe TRBD1 (6 bases). The CDR3 runs 15 residues. V lost 1 base and J lost 10, with 14 bases in between. The germline V gene has CDR1 SGHVS and CDR2 FNYEAQ. The CDR3 loop reads CASSLGGTPTSPLHF. The sequenced CDR3 bases are TGTGCCAGCAGCTTAGGTGGGACACCCACCTCACCC.

Points on this clone: From the germline J gene comes the end of the CDR3, since the read stops 3 residues before it. This sequence joins TRBV6-1 and TRBJ1-6; D not resolved. The CDR3 extends over 15 amino acids. CDR1 is MNHNS and CDR2 is SASEGT in the germline V gene. Between the trimmed V and J ends, which lost 3 bases and 5 bases, there was a span of 11 bases. The CDR3 spells CASSDEQLNNSPLHF. The DNA read from the CDR3 is TGTGCCAGCAGTGATGAACAGCTCAATAATTCACCC.

For this clone: The CDR3 end lies 3 residues beyond the end of the read and is filled in from the germline J gene. The V gene is TRBV4-1, the J gene TRBJ1-1; tentatively, D is TRBD1 (6 bases). Trimming pared 3 bases from V and 1 base from J, leaving 12 bases between. The CDR3 sequence is 15 residues long. CDR1 is MGHRA, CDR2 YSYEKL, per germline. Incomplete CDR3 DNA: TGCGCCAGCAGCCACCTGGACAGCCCGAACACTGAA. Translating it yields CASSHLDSPNTE. The full CDR3 sequence reads CASSHLDSPNTEAFF.

For this clone: The CDR3 end lies 3 residues beyond the end of the read and is filled in from the germline J gene. The chain recombines TRBV7-6 with TRBJ2-5; 11 bases match TRBD1. This CDR3 contains 15 residues. V gave up 5 bases and J gave up 5 bases; unmatched junction bases: 7. Germline loops: CDR1 SGHVS, CDR2 FNYEAQ. CDR3: CASSPPGQGAETQYF. CDR3 bases read: TGTGCCAGCAGCCCCCCCGGACAGGGGGCTGAGACC.

The CDR3 DNA, read in part, is TGTGCCATCAGTGGGGGGGCTAGCGGGGGCTATGAG. This translates into CAISGGASGGYE. The entire CDR3 reads CAISGGASGGYEQFF. The rearrangement links TRBV10-3 to TRBJ2-1; 10 positions match TRBD2. Read sequence stops 3 residues before the CDR3 end, and the germline J gene provides the missing end. The CDR3 loop spans 15 amino acids. Per the germline V gene, CDR1 is ENHRY and CDR2 is SYGVKD. The V and J ends lost 4 bases and 8 bases, in that order; junction bases with no gene match: 8.

Concerning this clone itself: Read coverage stops 3 residues before the CDR3 terminus; the germline J gene supplies the remainder. The V gene is TRBV10-3, the J gene TRBJ1-2; 8 positions agree with TRBD1. Trimming at V came to 3 bases and at J to 4 bases, leaving 4 bases not matched to a gene. Germline-derived CDR1 and CDR2 are ENHRY and SYGVKD. The CDR3 loop spans 14 amino acids. This CDR3 is CAISEGDRSYGYTF. The DNA read from the CDR3 is TGTGCCATCAGTGAAGGGGACAGGTCCTATGGC.

Comment on this clone: The read halts 3 residues ahead of the CDR3 end, with the missing end drawn from the germline J gene. The chain carries TRBV20-1 and TRBJ2-7, with D tentatively TRBD1 (5 bases). The CDR3 spans 15 residues. V lost 0 bases and J lost 2, with 14 bases in between. Germline V gives CDR1 DFQATT, CDR2 SNEGSKA (reference sequence). CDR3 in amino acids: CSARDINRYPYEQYF. CDR3 DNA (partial): TGCAGTGCTAGAGATATTAACAGGTATCCCTACGAG.

Comment on this clone: The CDR3 is cut off 3 residues early in the read; its end comes from the germline J gene. The genes are TRBV19 and TRBJ2-6, with 9 bases that match TRBD1. The CDR3 loop spans 18 amino acids. From germline, CDR1 is LNHDA and CDR2 SQIVND (reference sequence). With 6 bases clipped from V and 1 base from J, the junction kept 10 bases outside the gene matches. CDR3 residues: CASSSPGQGISGANVLTF. The part of the CDR3 DNA that was read is TGTGCCAGTAGCAGTCCGGGACAGGGAATATCTGGGGCCAACGTC.

Worth noting for this clone: The read terminates 3 residues before the CDR3 end, so the remaining end is supplied by the germline J gene. The rearrangement uses TRBV6-2 or TRBV6-3 and TRBJ2-1, with 9 bases fitting TRBD2. The germline V gene encodes CDR1 MNHEY and CDR2 SVGEGT. Germline trimming cut 5 bases from V and 6 bases from J; bases unmatched to any gene: 11. The CDR3 has 16 residues. The chain's CDR3 is CASSVPRAGGSNEQFF. The CDR3 bases that were read are TGTGCCAGCAGTGTCCCGAGAGCGGGAGGTAGCAATGAG.

In the case of this clone: The observed sequence ends 3 residues before the CDR3 terminus, with the missing tail filled in from the germline J gene. The rearrangement joins TRBV19 to TRBJ2-7; TRBD1 agrees at 8 bases. The ends lost 3 bases at V and 5 bases at J; junction bases unmatched: 3. The CDR3 is made up of 13 amino acids. Germline V gene data show CDR1 as LNHDA and CDR2 as SQIVND (reference sequence). CDR3 bases read: TGTGCCAGTAGTATCACAGGGGGGAACGAG. It codes for CASSITGGNE. The CDR3 as a whole reads CASSITGGNEQYF.

Turning to this clone: The read gets to within 3 residues of the CDR3 end, and the germline J gene fills in the rest. The V gene is TRBV11-2, the J gene TRBJ2-7; TRBD2 is a possible D gene (5 bases). CDR1 and CDR2 (germline): SGHAT, FQNNGV. With 4 bases removed from V and 3 bases from J, the gap between germline ends came to 13 bases. This CDR3 region has 14 residues. CDR3 DNA, as far as it was read: TGTGCCAGCAGCTATGGCGGGTTTATCTACGAG. Protein sequence: CASSYGGFIYE. From start to end, the CDR3 is CASSYGGFIYEQYF.

Comments on this clone: The CDR3 end falls 3 residues outside the read, so it is completed with the germline J gene. This chain links TRBV7-9 with TRBJ2-7; a weak D match, TRBD1 (6 bases). CDR3 size: 14 residues. Deletions cut 2 bases from V and 3 bases from J, with 11 bases between. Germline lookup yields CDR1 SEHNR and CDR2 FQNEAQ (reference sequence). CDR3 amino acids: CASSLSGEFYEQYF. CDR3 DNA, as far as it was read: TGTGCCAGCAGCTTATCAGGGGAGTTCTACGAG.

As concerns this clone: The CDR3 end is not reached by the read, which stops 3 residues before it; the germline J gene fills it in. J is TRBJ2-7 and V is TRBV29-1; 7 nucleotides line up with TRBD2. The CDR3 is made up of 13 amino acids. V dropped 5 bases and J dropped 0; count of bases not matched to a gene: 4. CDR1 and CDR2 (germline): SQVTM, ANQGSEA. The DNA read from the CDR3 is TGCAGCGTTCTCGGCGGGAGCTCCTACGAG. Its translation is CSVLGGSSYE. The complete CDR3 protein is CSVLGGSSYEQYF.

Regarding this clone: The CDR3 goes on 3 residues after the read ends, and that part is filled in from the germline J gene. The rearrangement joins TRBV20-1 to TRBJ2-3, with a possible D match to TRBD2 (6 bases). V lost 3 bases and J lost 2, with 15 bases in between. Germline V lookup: CDR1 DFQATT, CDR2 SNEGSKA (reference sequence). This CDR3 is built from 15 residues. The CDR3 is CSARSGLFDTDTQYF. The part of the CDR3 DNA that was read is TGCAGTGCTAGGTCGGGACTTTTCGACACAGATACG.

A word on this clone: The sequenced fragment ends 3 residues before the CDR3 boundary, so the rest is inferred from the germline J gene. The chain is built from TRBV7-2 and TRBJ2-7; TRBD1 matches 9 bases. The CDR3 extends over 15 amino acids. J gave up 3 bases and V 5 bases, and 8 bases lay outside the gene matches. The germline CDR1 and CDR2 sequences are SGHTA and FQGNSA. The covered CDR3 bases are TGTGCCAGCAGCCACGGACAGGGGCGATACTACGAG. Translated: CASSHGQGRYYE. The whole CDR3 protein reads CASSHGQGRYYEQYF. The full variable domain, with the rest looked up from reference TRBV7-2 and TRBJ2-7, is GAGVSQSPSNKVTEKGKDVELRCDPISGHTALYWYRQSLGQGLEFLIYFQGNSAPDKSGLPSDRFSAERTGGSVSTLTIQRTQQEDSAVYLCASSHGQGRYYEQYFGPGTRLTVT.

The DNA read from the CDR3 is TGTGCCAGTAGTATGTATGGGACAGGGGACTTTAATGAAAAA. It is translated as CASSMYGTGDFNEK. The full-length CDR3 reads as CASSMYGTGDFNEKLFF. J is TRBJ1-4 and V is TRBV19; 10 bases fit TRBD1. Sequencing ends 3 residues short of the CDR3 end; the germline J gene provides the rest. The junction had 8 bases not matched to a gene; V was cut back by 3 bases and J by 4 bases. There are 17 residues in the CDR3. Germline assignment: CDR1 LNHDA and CDR2 SQIVND (reference sequence).

A note on this clone: The CDR3 end is not reached by the read, which stops 3 residues before it; the germline J gene fills it in. The chain carries TRBV5-1 and TRBJ1-1; D is unresolved. The CDR3 contains 13 residues. Germline assignment: CDR1 SGHRS and CDR2 YFSETQ. Trimming shortened V by 1 base and J by 2 bases, and 6 bases separated the two germline ends. CDR3 DNA, as far as it was read: TGCGCCAGCAGCTTGAGGGCAAACACTGAA. Translation: CASSLRANTE. The CDR3, in full, reads CASSLRANTEAFF. The entire variable domain, with the rest obtained from reference TRBV5-1 and TRBJ1-1, is as follows: KAGVTQTPRYLIKTRGQQVTLSCSPISGHRSVSWYQQTPGQGLQFLFEYFSETQRNKGNFPGRFSGRQFSNSRSEMNVSTLELGDSALYLCASSLRANTEAFFGQGTRLTVV.

Notes on this clone: The read terminates 3 residues ahead of where the CDR3 ends, so the germline J gene completes it. The chain joins TRBV19 to TRBJ1-1; tentative D call: TRBD1 (6 bases). V lost 5 bases and J lost 3, with 10 bases in between. The CDR3 totals 13 residues. From germline, CDR1 is LNHDA and CDR2 SQIVND (reference sequence). The CDR3 bases that were read are TGTGCCAGTAGTTTCCAGGGGCACACTGAA. Protein sequence: CASSFQGHTE. The complete CDR3 sequence is CASSFQGHTEAFF.

Notes on this clone: Read coverage stops 3 residues before the CDR3 terminus; the germline J gene supplies the remainder. This rearrangement joins TRBV29-1 to TRBJ1-1; 7 nucleotides align to TRBD1. With 6 bases clipped from V and 1 base from J, the junction kept 2 bases outside the gene matches. Germline V gene lookup returns CDR1 SQVTM and CDR2 ANQGSEA. There are 12 residues in the CDR3. The sequenced CDR3 bases are TGCAGCGTCCGGACAGGGAACACTGAA. Amino acids: CSVRTGNTE. The full CDR3 is CSVRTGNTEAFF.

In regard to this clone: The sequence runs out 3 residues before the end of the CDR3; the remainder is reconstructed from the germline J gene. V is TRBV19 and J is TRBJ2-3; possibly TRBD1 for D (5 bases). The V gene's germline CDR1 is LNHDA and CDR2 SQIVND (reference sequence). Trimming pared 2 bases from V and 4 bases from J, leaving 7 bases between. There are 13 residues in the CDR3. The CDR3 bases that were read are TGTGCCAGTAGTATATGGGGCGCAGATACG. Protein: CASSIWGADT. The CDR3 as a whole reads CASSIWGADTQYF.

Notes on this clone: The sequence runs out 3 residues before the end of the CDR3; the remainder is reconstructed from the germline J gene. V and J are TRBV6-1 and TRBJ2-7; 10 bases are shared with TRBD1. V trimming: 4 bases; J trimming: 6 bases; junction bases outside the gene matches: 6. This CDR3 is built from 14 residues. Germline V CDR1 and CDR2: MNHNS, SASEGT. The DNA read from the CDR3 is TGTGCCAGCAGTGGCCGGACAGGGGGAGGCGAG. This sequence encodes CASSGRTGGGE. The CDR3 as a whole reads CASSGRTGGGEQYF.

As concerns this clone: Sequencing ends 3 residues short of the CDR3 end; the germline J gene provides the rest. This chain connects TRBV5-1 to TRBJ1-1; 10 bases match TRBD1. Germline V lookup: CDR1 SGHRS, CDR2 YFSETQ. The CDR3 runs 13 residues. CDR3 bases read: TGCGCCAGCAGCCCTACCGGGACAGGGGTC. Translating gives CASSPTGTGV. The entire CDR3 is CASSPTGTGVAFF.